Here is one T cell receptor beta chain with its context. Its target is unknown. The CDR3 totals 14 residues. V lost 4 bases, J lost 8 bases, and 20 bases lay in between. Per germline, CDR1 DFQATT and CDR2 SNEGSKA (reference sequence). These data are taken from a study of T-cell reconstitution after alpha-beta-depleted transplantation in children. During its preparation, the TCRbeta library received unique molecular identifiers. Using its own MiXCR run on the PCR reads, TCRdb lists one record per CDR3 protein. The sample lists hundreds of thousands of distinct CDR3 sequences; roughly a quarter were seen once. Study conclusions and caveats: Alpha-beta T cells about two months after transplant reportedly derived from several hundred expanded graft clones.

V and J are TRBV20-1 and TRBJ2-5; possibly TRBD1 or TRBD2 for D (7 bases each). The sequencing used PBMCs, mostly from graft donor cells, collected 360 days after TCRalphabeta/CD19-depleted stem cell transplant. The TCR originated in a female patient aged 2-9 years who had a stem cell transplant for congenital amegakaryocytic thrombocytopenia, so the T cells may come from the graft donor. The CDR3 nucleotides are TGCAGTGCTACCCAGGGGGGGAGTTACGACACCCAGTACTTC. Protein: CSATQGGSYDTQYF.